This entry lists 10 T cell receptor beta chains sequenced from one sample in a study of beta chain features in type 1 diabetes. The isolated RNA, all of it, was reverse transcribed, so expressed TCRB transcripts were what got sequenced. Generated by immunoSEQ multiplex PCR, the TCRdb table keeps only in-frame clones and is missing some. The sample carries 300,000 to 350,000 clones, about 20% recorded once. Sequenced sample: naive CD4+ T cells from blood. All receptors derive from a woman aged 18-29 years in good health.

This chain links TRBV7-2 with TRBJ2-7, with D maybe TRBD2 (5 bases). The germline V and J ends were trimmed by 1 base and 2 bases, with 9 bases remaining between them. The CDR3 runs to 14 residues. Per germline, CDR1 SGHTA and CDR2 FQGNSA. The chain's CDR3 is CASSLGNGAYEQYF. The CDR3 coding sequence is TGTGCCAGCAGCTTAGGCAACGGGGCCTACGAGCAGTACTTC.

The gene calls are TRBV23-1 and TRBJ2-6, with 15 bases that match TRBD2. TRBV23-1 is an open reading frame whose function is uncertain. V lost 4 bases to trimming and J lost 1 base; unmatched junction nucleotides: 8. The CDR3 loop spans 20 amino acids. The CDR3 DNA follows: TGCGCCAGCAGTCGGCCCCGGACTAGCGGGAGGGAATCTGGGGCCAACGTCCTGACTTTC. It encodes CASSRPRTSGRESGANVLTF.

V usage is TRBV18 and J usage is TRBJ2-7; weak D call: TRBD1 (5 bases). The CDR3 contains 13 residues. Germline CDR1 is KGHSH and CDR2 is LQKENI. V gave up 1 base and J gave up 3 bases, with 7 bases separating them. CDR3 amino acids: CASSPRQYYEQYF. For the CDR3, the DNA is TGTGCCAGCTCACCACGACAGTACTACGAGCAGTACTTC.

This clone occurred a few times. The CDR3 region has the DNA TGTGCCAGCAGTTCCACGGGACAGGGCGGGTCACCCCTCCACTTT. Its translation is CASSSTGQGGSPLHF. V is TRBV6-6 and J is TRBJ1-6; 9 bases are a match to TRBD1. The CDR3 spans 15 residues. Germline V gene sequence: CDR1 MNHNY, CDR2 SVGAGI (reference sequence). J lost 10 bases, V lost 4 bases, and 8 bases had no gene match.

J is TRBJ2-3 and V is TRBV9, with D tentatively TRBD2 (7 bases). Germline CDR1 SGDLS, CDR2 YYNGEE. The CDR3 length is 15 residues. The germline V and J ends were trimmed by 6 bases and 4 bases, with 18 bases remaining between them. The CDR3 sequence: CASNPGGFGADTQYF. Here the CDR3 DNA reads TGTGCCAGCAACCCGGGGGGCTTTGGCGCAGATACGCAGTATTTT. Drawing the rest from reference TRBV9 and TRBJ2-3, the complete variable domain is DSGVTQTPKHLITATGQRVTLRCSPRSGDLSVYWYQQSLDQGLQFLIQYYNGEERAKGNILERFSAQQFPDLHSELNLSSLELGDSALYFCASNPGGFGADTQYFGPGTRLTVL.

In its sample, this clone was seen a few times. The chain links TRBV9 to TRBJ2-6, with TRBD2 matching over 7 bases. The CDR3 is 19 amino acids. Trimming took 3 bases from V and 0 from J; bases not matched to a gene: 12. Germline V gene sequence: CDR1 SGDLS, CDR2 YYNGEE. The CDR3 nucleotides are TGTGCCAGCAGCGCTCCTCTGGGCAGGGAGGGCTCTGGGGCCAACGTCCTGACTTTC. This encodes CASSAPLGREGSGANVLTF. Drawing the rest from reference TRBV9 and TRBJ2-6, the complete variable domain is DSGVTQTPKHLITATGQRVTLRCSPRSGDLSVYWYQQSLDQGLQFLIQYYNGEERAKGNILERFSAQQFPDLHSELNLSSLELGDSALYFCASSAPLGREGSGANVLTFGAGSRLTVL.

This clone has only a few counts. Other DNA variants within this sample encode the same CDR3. The CDR3 DNA follows: TGTGCCAGCTCACCACCGGCCAGCGGGGGATACAATGAGCAGTTCTTC. Translation gives CASSPPASGGYNEQFF. The rearrangement uses TRBV18 and TRBJ2-1, with 8 positions matching TRBD2. The CDR3 has 16 amino acids. J gave up 4 bases and V 0 bases, and 5 bases lay outside the gene matches. Germline-derived CDR1 and CDR2 are KGHSH and LQKENI.

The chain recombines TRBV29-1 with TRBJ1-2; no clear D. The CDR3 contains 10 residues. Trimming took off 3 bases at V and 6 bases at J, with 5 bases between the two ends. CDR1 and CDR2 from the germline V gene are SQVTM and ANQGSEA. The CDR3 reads CSVEQDGYTF. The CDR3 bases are TGCAGCGTTGAGCAGGATGGCTACACCTTC.

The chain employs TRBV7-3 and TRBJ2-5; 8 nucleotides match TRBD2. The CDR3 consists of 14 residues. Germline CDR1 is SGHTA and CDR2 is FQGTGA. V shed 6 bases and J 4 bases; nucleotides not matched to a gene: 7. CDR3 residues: CASSRSGGAETQYF. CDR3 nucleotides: TGTGCCAGCAGTCGCAGCGGGGGTGCAGAGACCCAGTACTTC. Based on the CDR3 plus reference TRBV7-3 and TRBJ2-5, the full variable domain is GAGVSQTPSNKVTEKGKYVELRCDPISGHTALYWYRQSLGQGPEFLIYFQGTGAADDSGLPNDRFFAVRPEGSVSTLKIQRTERGDSAVYLCASSRSGGAETQYFGPGTRLLVL.

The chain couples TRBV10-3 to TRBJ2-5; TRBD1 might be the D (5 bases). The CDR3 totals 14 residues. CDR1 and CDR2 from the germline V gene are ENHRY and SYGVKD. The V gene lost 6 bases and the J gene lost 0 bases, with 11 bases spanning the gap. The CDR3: CAIRGQTNQETQYF. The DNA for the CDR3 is TGTGCCATCAGAGGACAAACCAACCAAGAGACCCAGTACTTC.